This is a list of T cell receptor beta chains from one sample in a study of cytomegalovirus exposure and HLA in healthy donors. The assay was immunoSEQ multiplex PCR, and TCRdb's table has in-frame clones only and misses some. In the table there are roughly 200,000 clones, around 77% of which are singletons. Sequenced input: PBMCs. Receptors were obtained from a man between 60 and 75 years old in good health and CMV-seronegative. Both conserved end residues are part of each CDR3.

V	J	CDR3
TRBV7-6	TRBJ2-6	CASSLAKPGQGANVLTF
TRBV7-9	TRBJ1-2	CASSLAQFSTDGYTF
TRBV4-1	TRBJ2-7	CASSQEIAGGRHEQYF
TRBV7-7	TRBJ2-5	CASSQSAGGPQETQYF
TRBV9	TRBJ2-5	CASSARGTSGETQYF
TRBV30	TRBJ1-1	CAWSQGRGATEAFF
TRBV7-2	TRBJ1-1	CASSFGQLNTEAFF
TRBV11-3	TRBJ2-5	CASSRTTPETQYF
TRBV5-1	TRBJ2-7	CASSLVSGTNIYEQYF
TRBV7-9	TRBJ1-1	CASSYGQVGAFF
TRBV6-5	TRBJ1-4	CASSYSLGGGEKLFF
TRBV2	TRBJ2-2	CASRLEVGELFF
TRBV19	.	CASSIEGGTIYEQYF
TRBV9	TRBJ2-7	CASSVARESYEQYF
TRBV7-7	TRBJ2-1	CASSLDGAGGTYNEQFF
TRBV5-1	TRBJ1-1	CASSLELTDTEAFF
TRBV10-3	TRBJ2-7	CAISESGRAYEQYF
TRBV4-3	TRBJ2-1	CASSLPYLLAETYNEQFF
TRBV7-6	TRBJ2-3	CASSHRVGDTQYF
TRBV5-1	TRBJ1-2	CASSYGQGGAYGYTF
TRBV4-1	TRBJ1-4	CASSLRLATGTGNEKLFF
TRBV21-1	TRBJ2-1	CASRTPASSGKGNEQFF
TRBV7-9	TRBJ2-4	CASSQGPLEGNIQYF
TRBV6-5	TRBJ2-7	CASSRDRASSYEQYF
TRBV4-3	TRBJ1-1	CASSQGAGQATEAFF
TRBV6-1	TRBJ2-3	CASSLIAGGTDTQYF
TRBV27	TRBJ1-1	CASSADRGLNTEAFF
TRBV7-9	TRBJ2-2	CASSRGTVGTGELFF
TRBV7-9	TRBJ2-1	CASSSRGGALDEQFF
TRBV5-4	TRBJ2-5	CASSAKDRDLQETQYF
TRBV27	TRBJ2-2	CASSLSVGVVTGELFF
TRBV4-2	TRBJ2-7	CASSQDRRASGRPNEQYF
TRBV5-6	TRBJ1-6	CASSQDRANGPLHF
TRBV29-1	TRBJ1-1	CSVTSAGGVLNTEAFF
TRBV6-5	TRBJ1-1	CASSYSGQANTEAFF
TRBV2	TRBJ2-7	CASTPGLAGHEQYF